A single sample gave rise to the 30 T cell receptor beta chains below, sequenced in a study of blood T cell repertoires in COVID-19. The table came from immunoSEQ multiplex PCR; TCRdb's copy has only in-frame clones and leaves some out. The table has about 270,000 clones, 83% seen once. Material: peripheral blood. The receptors shown here come from a woman aged 50 to 65 who had recovered from COVID-19.

This chain links TRBV7-2 with TRBJ1-6; 10 positions match TRBD1. J was trimmed by 7 bases and V by 5 bases; bases with no gene match: 5. The CDR3 has 15 amino acids. Per the germline V gene, CDR1 is SGHTA and CDR2 is FQGNSA. CDR3 coding DNA: TGTGCCAGCAGCATGGGACAGGGGAGGAATTCACCCCTCCACTTT. Its translation: CASSMGQGRNSPLHF.

The chain joins TRBV3-1 (or the pseudogene TRBV3-2) to TRBJ2-1; 8 positions agree with TRBD2. There are 15 residues in the CDR3. Trimming at V came to 4 bases and at J to 2 bases, leaving 4 bases not matched to a gene. Per the germline V gene, CDR1 is LGHDT and CDR2 is YNNKEL (reference sequence). CDR3 residues: CASSLAGPTYNEQFF. The CDR3 region has the DNA TGTGCCAGCAGCCTAGCGGGACCAACCTACAATGAGCAGTTCTTC.

This chain links TRBV5-5 with TRBJ2-3, with D possibly TRBD2 on 5 matching bases. Germline V gene data show CDR1 as SGHKS and CDR2 as YYEKEE (reference sequence). V was clipped by 4 bases and J by 0 bases, with 12 bases between them. The length of the CDR3 is 15 residues. The CDR3 DNA sequence: TGTGCCAGCAGCCCGCCAGCGGCTAGCACAGATACGCAGTATTTT. It yields the protein CASSPPAASTDTQYF.

CDR3 nucleotides: TGTGCCAGCAGTTTTGGGCGGGAGGGCCTTTCAGGCCCCGGGGAGCTGTTTTTT. Translating it yields CASSFGREGLSGPGELFF. The V gene is TRBV28, the J gene TRBJ2-2, with 9 nucleotides matching TRBD2. The CDR3 loop spans 18 amino acids. Trimming removed 3 bases from V and 6 bases from J; junction bases left unmatched: 14. CDR1 and CDR2 (germline): MDHEN, SYDVKM.

This rearrangement joins TRBV7-9 to TRBJ2-4; the match to TRBD1 covers 7 bases. The CDR3 runs 17 residues. The germline CDR1 and CDR2 sequences are SEHNR and FQNEAQ (reference sequence). Trimming took 5 bases from V and 8 from J; bases not matched to a gene: 18. This CDR3 is CASSNIRDSQVTDIQYF. In nucleotides, the CDR3 is TGTGCCAGCAGCAACATCCGGGACAGCCAGGTTACGGACATTCAGTACTTC. Full variable domain (outside the CDR3, taken from reference TRBV7-9 and TRBJ2-4): DTGVSQNPRHKITKRGQNVTFRCDPISEHNRLYWYRQTLGQGPEFLTYFQNEAQLEKSRLLSDRFSAERPKGSFSTLEIQRTEQGDSAMYLCASSNIRDSQVTDIQYFGAGTRLSVL.

The J gene is TRBJ2-7, the V gene TRBV2; a weak D match, TRBD1 (6 bases). The length of the CDR3 is 14 residues. Germline assignment: CDR1 SNHLY and CDR2 FYNNEI. Between the trimmed V and J ends, which lost 9 bases and 0 bases, there was a span of 15 bases. The CDR3 DNA reads as TGTGCCAGAGACCGGGACATGAACTCCTACGAGCAGTACTTC. Its protein product is CARDRDMNSYEQYF.

The chain carries TRBV30 and TRBJ1-5; perhaps TRBD1 as D (6 bases). With 4 bases removed from V and 2 bases from J, the gap between germline ends came to 9 bases. The CDR3 runs 13 residues. Germline V gene lookup returns CDR1 GTSNPN and CDR2 SVGIG (reference sequence). The CDR3 bases are TGTGCCTGGACCCGACAGGGCAATCAGCCCCAGCATTTT. Protein sequence: CAWTRQGNQPQHF.

This clone showed up just once. The same CDR3 arises from other DNA sequences in this sample as well. The chain recombines TRBV18 with TRBJ1-2; D gene unclear. V was pared by 3 bases and J by 0 bases, with 5 bases between. This CDR3 contains 13 residues. Germline V gene lookup returns CDR1 KGHSH and CDR2 LQKENI. The CDR3 is CASSPGANYGYTF. In nucleotides, the CDR3 is TGTGCCAGCTCACCGGGAGCTAACTATGGCTACACCTTC.

The rearrangement uses TRBV7-6 and TRBJ1-1; TRBD1 is a possible D gene (5 bases). This CDR3 spans 14 amino acids. V dropped 2 bases and J dropped 11 bases, with 18 bases sitting between them. In germline, CDR1 is SGHVS, CDR2 FNYEAQ. The CDR3 DNA follows: TGTGCCAGCAGCTTACAAACCGGGGGAAATGGGGCTTTCTTT. Encoded protein: CASSLQTGGNGAFF.

This sequence joins TRBV19 and TRBJ2-7, with D possibly matching TRBD2 (6 bases). The CDR3 has 15 residues. V lost 5 bases and J 1 base, leaving 15 bases between the germline ends. The germline gives CDR1 LNHDA, CDR2 SQIVND (reference sequence). The DNA for the CDR3 is TGTGCCAGTAGTGCCCTTACGGGAGCTTCCTACGAGCAGTACTTC. Translating gives CASSALTGASYEQYF.

This clone was recorded only once. The chain has TRBV24-1 and TRBJ2-1; D is unclear. The CDR3 sequence is 16 residues long. The germline CDR1 and CDR2 sequences are KGHDR and SFDVKD. The V end lost 3 bases, the J end lost 1 base, and 12 bases lay between the germline ends. The CDR3, as DNA: TGTGCCACCAGTGATCCCGGTGCCATATCCTACAATGAGCAGTTCTTC. Protein: CATSDPGAISYNEQFF.

This chain joins TRBV30 and TRBJ1-1; 9 bases line up with TRBD1. This CDR3 is 13 amino acids long. V lost 5 bases, J lost 4 bases, and 5 bases stayed unmatched. Germline CDR1 and CDR2: GTSNPN and SVGIG (reference sequence). DNA of the CDR3: TGTGCCTGGCTTCAGACAGGGGGCACTGAAGCTTTCTTT. The encoded protein is CAWLQTGGTEAFF.

This clone showed up just a few times. The chain couples TRBV28 to TRBJ2-1; TRBD1 aligns across 10 bases. The length of the CDR3 is 17 residues. CDR1 and CDR2 (germline): MDHEN, SYDVKM. The V and J ends lost 2 bases and 4 bases, in that order; junction bases with no gene match: 8. The CDR3 here is CASSLIRPDRGYNEQFF. DNA of the CDR3: TGTGCCAGCAGTTTAATCCGCCCGGACAGGGGGTACAATGAGCAGTTCTTC.

The J gene is TRBJ1-4, the V gene TRBV2; weak D call: TRBD1 (5 bases). CDR1 SNHLY and CDR2 FYNNEI come from the germline V gene. Trimming removed 8 bases from V and 4 bases from J, with 17 bases in between. This CDR3 spans 15 amino acids. The CDR3 DNA follows: TGTGCCAGCGGAGGGGATTTTGTTGGTAATGAAAAACTGTTTTTT. This translates into CASGGDFVGNEKLFF.

This chain links TRBV5-1 with TRBJ2-1, with D perhaps TRBD2 (5 bases). Germline CDR1 reads SGHRS; CDR2 reads YFSETQ. The length of the CDR3 is 15 residues. V was clipped by 0 bases and J by 0 bases, with 7 bases between them. The DNA for the CDR3 is TGCGCCAGCAGCTTGGAGAGCGGCTCCTACAATGAGCAGTTCTTC. Encoded protein: CASSLESGSYNEQFF.

V gene TRBV4-3 combines with J gene TRBJ1-2; no definite D call. V gave up 0 bases and J gave up 4 bases, with 15 bases separating them. The CDR3 has 16 residues. Germline V gene data show CDR1 as LGHNA and CDR2 as YSLEER. The CDR3 nucleotides read TGCGCCAGCAGCCAAGAATCTACGGGGTTGGGCTATGGCTACACCTTC. Translation gives CASSQESTGLGYGYTF.

The chain couples TRBV7-2 to TRBJ1-2, with unresolved D. Per the germline V gene, CDR1 is SGHTA and CDR2 is FQGNSA. Trimming removed 5 bases from V and 6 bases from J, with 13 bases in between. The CDR3 loop spans 13 amino acids. CDR3 coding DNA: TGTGCCAGCAGCCCAACCCGAGCCAATGGCTACACCTTC. Protein: CASSPTRANGYTF. Together with reference TRBV7-2 and TRBJ1-2, the CDR3 gives the full variable domain: GAGVSQSPSNKVTEKGKDVELRCDPISGHTALYWYRQSLGQGLEFLIYFQGNSAPDKSGLPSDRFSAERTGGSVSTLTIQRTQQEDSAVYLCASSPTRANGYTFGSGTRLTVV.

The gene calls are TRBV6-2 or TRBV6-3 and TRBJ2-3, with no clear D. The CDR3 contains 14 residues. In germline, CDR1 is MNHEY, CDR2 SVGEGT. V gave up 0 bases and J gave up 6 bases, with 10 bases separating them. CDR3 coding DNA: TGTGCCAGCAGTTACTCGCGTAGCATGGATACGCAGTATTTT. This sequence encodes CASSYSRSMDTQYF.

This chain connects TRBV4-1 to TRBJ2-1, with 12 nucleotides matching TRBD2. This CDR3 region has 16 residues. V trimming: 3 bases; J trimming: 8 bases; junction bases outside the gene matches: 8. Germline V gene lookup returns CDR1 MGHRA and CDR2 YSYEKL. The CDR3 DNA reads as TGCGCCAGCAGCCAGCCGACTAGCGGGAGAAGGGATGAGCAGTTCTTC. Translated: CASSQPTSGRRDEQFF.

The chain links TRBV27 to TRBJ2-7; TRBD1 is a possible D gene (5 bases). V was cut by 0 bases and J by 0 bases, with 6 bases left in between. Germline loops: CDR1 MNHEY, CDR2 SMNVEV (reference sequence). There are 14 residues in the CDR3. The CDR3 bases are TGTGCCAGCAGTTTATCACAGGACTCCTACGAGCAGTACTTC. Translating it yields CASSLSQDSYEQYF.

The chain employs TRBV4-1 and TRBJ2-4; TRBD1 is a possible D gene (7 bases). This CDR3 contains 16 residues. The V end lost 3 bases, the J end lost 5 bases, and 17 bases lay between the germline ends. Germline CDR1 is MGHRA and CDR2 is YSYEKL. The CDR3 DNA reads TGCGCCAGCAGCCAGGTTCAGGGGGGTGCCCAAAACATTCAGTACTTC. Its protein is CASSQVQGGAQNIQYF.

J is TRBJ1-1 and V is TRBV6-2 or TRBV6-3, with D unclear. V dropped 6 bases and J dropped 4 bases, with 9 bases sitting between them. The CDR3 is made up of 12 amino acids. Germline CDR1 is MNHEY and CDR2 is SVGEGT. CDR3 sequence reads: CASSPMSTEAFF. The CDR3 DNA reads as TGTGCCAGCAGCCCAATGAGCACTGAAGCTTTCTTT.

This clone was observed a handful of times. The V and J genes are TRBV24-1 and TRBJ2-3, with 9 bases that match TRBD2. The length of the CDR3 is 18 residues. The germline V gene has CDR1 KGHDR and CDR2 SFDVKD. The trim removed 3 bases at V and 0 bases at J, leaving 9 bases unmatched. The CDR3 protein is CATSDPWGREGSTDTQYF. The CDR3 nucleotides are TGTGCCACCAGTGATCCCTGGGGGCGGGAGGGAAGCACAGATACGCAGTATTTT.

The V gene is TRBV6-5, the J gene TRBJ2-7; perhaps TRBD1 as D (5 bases). Trimming took off 7 bases at V and 5 bases at J, with 15 bases between the two ends. This CDR3 has 13 residues. In germline, CDR1 is MNHEY, CDR2 SVGAGI. This chain's CDR3 is CASTQGSENEQYF. CDR3 nucleotides: TGTGCCAGCACCCAGGGTTCCGAGAACGAGCAGTACTTC.

Comment on this clone: Compared with germline, one end of the junction differs, possibly owing to a read error. The chain carries TRBV7-6 and TRBJ2-3; the match to TRBD2 covers 10 bases. The V gene's germline CDR1 is SGHVS and CDR2 FNYEAQ. CDR3 length equals 15 residues. The DNA for the CDR3 is TGTGCCAGCAGCCGCAGCGGGAGGGACACAGATATGCAGTATTTT. The encoded protein is CASSRSGRDTDMQYF.

The rearrangement links TRBV5-1 to TRBJ2-3; D is perhaps TRBD2 (6 bases). V gave up 0 bases and J gave up 2 bases, with 10 bases separating them. This CDR3 region has 15 residues. CDR1 SGHRS and CDR2 YFSETQ come from the germline V gene. The CDR3 coding sequence is TGCGCCAGCAGCTTGGGGGTAGCGGACACAGATACGCAGTATTTT. Protein: CASSLGVADTDTQYF.

This clone turned up a few times. V and J are TRBV7-9 and TRBJ2-2; 8 bases fit TRBD1. Trimming at V came to 4 bases and at J to 7 bases, leaving 11 bases not matched to a gene. CDR1 and CDR2 from the germline V gene are SEHNR and FQNEAQ (reference sequence). The length of the CDR3 is 16 residues. In DNA form, the CDR3 reads TGTGCCAGCAGCTCGCGTGGGGGACAGGAAGGCGGGGAGCTGTTTTTT. This translates into CASSSRGGQEGGELFF.

V gene TRBV28 combines with J gene TRBJ1-1, with D possibly TRBD1 on 5 matching bases. Germline V gene sequence: CDR1 MDHEN, CDR2 SYDVKM. CDR3 size: 14 residues. V was shortened by 3 bases and J by 1 base, with 9 bases between the two germline ends. This CDR3 is CASSFGGTNTEAFF. CDR3 nucleotides: TGTGCCAGCAGTTTCGGGGGAACGAACACTGAAGCTTTCTTT.

The chain joins TRBV7-2 to TRBJ2-3; D gene unclear. The CDR3 spans 17 residues. Trimming removed 3 bases from V and 1 base from J, with 17 bases in between. Germline-derived CDR1 and CDR2 are SGHTA and FQGNSA. Here the CDR3 DNA reads TGTGCCAGCAGCTTCGATGCAATGACTTCCGGCACAGATACGCAGTATTTT. This sequence encodes CASSFDAMTSGTDTQYF. The whole variable domain, filled in from reference TRBV7-2 and TRBJ2-3, reads GAGVSQSPSNKVTEKGKDVELRCDPISGHTALYWYRQSLGQGLEFLIYFQGNSAPDKSGLPSDRFSAERTGGSVSTLTIQRTQQEDSAVYLCASSFDAMTSGTDTQYFGPGTRLTVL.

The V call is TRBV28, the J call TRBJ2-1, with 8 bases aligning to TRBD1. The germline CDR1 and CDR2 sequences are MDHEN and SYDVKM. V trimming: 7 bases; J trimming: 9 bases; junction bases outside the gene matches: 11. This CDR3 comprises 14 residues. The CDR3 DNA follows: TGTGCCAGCACCCCGGGACAGGCCCGCGGTGAGCAGTTCTTC. This encodes CASTPGQARGEQFF. Based on the CDR3 plus reference TRBV28 and TRBJ2-1, the full variable domain is DVKVTQSSRYLVKRTGEKVFLECVQDMDHENMFWYRQDPGLGLRLIYFSYDVKMKEKGDIPEGYSVSREKKERFSLILESASTNQTSMYLCASTPGQARGEQFFGPGTRLTVL.